The rows below give T cell receptor beta chains drawn from one sample of a study of control samples from healthy donors and cancer patients. Sequenced by immunoSEQ multiplex PCR; TCRdb stores in-frame clones only, minus some. The table shows about 59,000 clones, with approximately 92% occurring only once. What was sequenced was PBMCs. These receptors all stem from a middle-aged man with colorectal cancer. Each CDR3 is given with its conserved first and last residue. A D gene is named only where the DNA matches it firmly. Some rows mark clone size as missing; the rest say once, few, many or name a class of expanded clone.

clone size | D gene | J gene | V gene | CDR3 protein | CDR3 DNA
. | . | TRBJ1-5 | TRBV6-6 | CASSYPGGSNQPQHF | TGTGCCAGCAGTTACCCCGGCGGTAGCAATCAGCCCCAGCATTTT
once | TRBD1 | TRBJ1-5 | TRBV18 | CASSLGTGSNQPQHF | TGTGCCAGCTCACTAGGGACAGGTTCAAATCAGCCCCAGCATTTT
. | . | TRBJ1-1 | TRBV29-1 | CSVGDRDTEAFF | TGCAGCGTTGGGGATAGGGACACTGAAGCTTTCTTT
. | TRBD1 | TRBJ2-7 | TRBV29-1 | CSANRGLGEQYF | TGCAGCGCCAACAGGGGGCTCGGCGAGCAGTACTTC
once | . | TRBJ2-7 | TRBV7-6 | CASSPQTGTTYEQYF | TGTGCCAGCAGCCCTCAGACAGGGACTACCTACGAGCAGTACTTC
once | . | TRBJ1-1 | TRBV29-1 | CSVEDTVGAFF | TGCAGCGTTGAAGATACAGTGGGAGCTTTCTTT
. | . | TRBJ2-7 | TRBV5-4 | CASSVRGGEQYF | TGTGCCAGCAGCGTCAGGGGGGGCGAGCAGTACTTC
. | . | TRBJ2-3 | TRBV11-3 | CASSSGLHSTDTQYF | TGTGCCAGCAGCTCGGGACTTCACAGCACAGATACGCAGTATTTT
. | . | TRBJ1-3 | TRBV20-1 | CNASDSKGNTIYF | TGCAATGCTAGTGATAGTAAGGGAAACACCATATATTTT
. | TRBD2 | TRBJ2-1 | TRBV5-1 | CASRAGGNYNEQFF | TGCGCCAGCAGGGCGGGGGGGAACTACAATGAGCAGTTCTTC
. | . | TRBJ2-4 | TRBV19 | CASSIGSPGQTKNIQYF | TGTGCCAGTAGTATAGGGTCCCCCGGCCAAACCAAAAACATTCAGTACTTC
. | . | TRBJ1-3 | TRBV14 | CASSRDEGNTIYF | TGTGCCAGCAGCCGAGACGAAGGAAACACCATATATTTT
. | . | TRBJ2-7 | TRBV7-2 | CASSRTGVSSYEQYF | TGTGCCAGCAGCCGCACGGGGGTCAGCTCCTACGAGCAGTACTTC
. | TRBD1 | TRBJ2-5 | TRBV2 | CASGGQGQETQYF | TGTGCCAGCGGGGGACAGGGTCAAGAGACCCAGTACTTC
. | . | TRBJ1-6 | TRBV30 | CAWSVDSNSPLHF | TGTGCCTGGAGCGTCGACAGTAATTCACCCCTCCACTTT
. | . | TRBJ2-5 | TRBV5-4 | CASSLAPSPQYF | TGTGCCAGCAGCTTGGCCCCGAGTCCCCAGTACTTC
. | . | TRBJ1-2 | TRBV19 | CASSDAGPIYGYTF | TGTGCCAGTAGTGATGCGGGACCGATCTATGGCTACACCTTC
. | . | TRBJ1-3 | TRBV7-2 | CASSLVLSSGNTIYF | TGTGCCAGCAGCTTAGTCCTGTCCTCTGGAAACACCATATATTTT
. | . | TRBJ2-2 | TRBV5-4 | CASSLGAGSRSTGELFF | TGTGCCAGCAGCTTGGGAGCGGGCAGTCGGTCCACCGGGGAGCTGTTTTTT
. | TRBD2 | TRBJ2-5 | TRBV27 | CASRGLAGGEETQYF | TGTGCCAGCAGAGGACTAGCGGGGGGGGAAGAGACCCAGTACTTC
. | TRBD2 | TRBJ2-5 | TRBV11-2 | CASSSSGKETQYF | TGTGCCAGCAGCTCTAGCGGGAAGGAGACCCAGTACTTC
. | . | TRBJ1-3 | TRBV12-5 | CASGNRVKDSGNTIYF | TGTGCTAGTGGGAACAGGGTGAAGGACTCTGGAAACACCATATATTTT
. | . | TRBJ2-1 | TRBV19 | CASSNPAYEQFF | TGTGCCAGTAGTAACCCCGCCTATGAGCAGTTCTTC
. | . | TRBJ2-7 | TRBV18 | CASSPPGTGKGEQYF | TGTGCCAGCTCACCCCCCGGGACGGGGAAGGGCGAGCAGTACTTC
. | TRBD1 | TRBJ1-2 | TRBV30 | CAWSVLQGAGGYTF | TGTGCCTGGAGTGTACTCCAGGGGGCTGGTGGCTACACCTTC